Shown below are 17 T cell receptor beta chains from a single sample sequenced in a study of post-analysis software for immune sequencing data. Study results and caveats: Elevated frequency relative to controls characterized about 5 TRBV segments in patients, TRBV5-6, TRBV5-1 and TRBV20-1 among them.

No antigen is known for these receptors. Prepared TCR beta cDNA libraries contained unique molecular identifiers. TCRdb re-called the PCR reads with MiXCR, one entry per CDR3 protein. The sample shows about 200,000 distinct CDR3 sequences, approximately 29% of them seen only once. Specimen: blood. The origin of the receptors is a girl aged 2 to 17 with multiple sclerosis.

In this sample, this clonotype turned up many times. The chain combines TRBV12-5 with TRBJ2-5; 12 nucleotides align to TRBD2. The germline gives CDR1 LGHNT, CDR2 FRNRAP. This CDR3 is built from 16 residues. Trimming removed 4 bases from V and 2 bases from J; junction bases left unmatched: 5. CDR3 loop: CASGWATSGRQETQYF. The CDR3 DNA is TGTGCTAGTGGTTGGGCCACTAGCGGGAGGCAAGAGACCCAGTACTTC.

The CDR3 DNA reads as TGTGCCAGCACGAGAACGGGGGGCGCGGAGACCCAGTACTTC. It is translated as CASTRTGGAETQYF. The chain recombines TRBV12-3 or TRBV12-4 with TRBJ2-7; D possibly corresponds to TRBD2 (7 bases). The J call may not be correct, given that the DNA end is closer to TRBJ2-5. CDR3 length: 14 residues.

This clonotype was seen a handful of times. The CDR3 protein is CASRVQGTRETQYF. The CDR3 bases are TGTGCCAGCAGGGTACAGGGAACGCGAGAGACCCAGTACTTC. The gene calls are TRBV2 and TRBJ2-5; a possible D gene is TRBD1 (6 bases). Trimming shortened V by 6 bases and J by 4 bases, and 15 bases separated the two germline ends. The CDR3 is 14 residues long. CDR1 and CDR2 from the germline V gene are SNHLY and FYNNEI.

This clonotype was seen at least ten times. The chain employs TRBV7-2 and TRBJ2-3, with TRBD1 as a possible D gene (5 bases). CDR1 is SGHTA and CDR2 is FQGNSA in the germline V gene. The V and J ends lost 5 bases and 5 bases respectively, with 17 bases between them. The CDR3 contains 15 residues. CDR3: CASSRLWGARDTQYF. DNA for the CDR3: TGTGCCAGCAGCCGGTTGTGGGGCGCGCGAGATACGCAGTATTTT.

The table lists this clonotype with many counts. The chain links TRBV4-1 to TRBJ2-5; 9 nucleotides line up with TRBD1. The CDR3 has 16 residues. With 0 bases clipped from V and 5 bases from J, the junction kept 7 bases outside the gene matches. Germline V lookup: CDR1 MGHRA, CDR2 YSYEKL. The CDR3 DNA reads TGCGCCAGCAGCCAAGATCCTGGGACAGGGTCCGAGACCCAGTACTTC. Translated, it gives CASSQDPGTGSETQYF.

The sample holds many counts of this clonotype. The rearrangement links TRBV5-1 to TRBJ2-6; TRBD1 matches at 8 bases. J was trimmed by 1 base and V by 3 bases; bases with no gene match: 6. CDR3 size: 17 residues. The V gene's germline CDR1 is SGHRS and CDR2 YFSETQ. The CDR3: CASSSGTGQSGANVLTF. CDR3 nucleotide sequence: TGCGCCAGCAGCTCCGGGACAGGTCAATCTGGGGCCAACGTCCTGACTTTC.

The CDR3 DNA sequence: TGTGCCAGCAGTGGGGAGGGTATTCAGCCCCAGCATTTT. This sequence encodes CASSGEGIQPQHF. The chain links TRBV2 to TRBJ1-5; D not resolved. The V gene lost 4 bases and the J gene lost 6 bases, with 10 bases spanning the gap. The CDR3 runs to 13 residues. In germline, CDR1 is SNHLY, CDR2 FYNNEI.

The chain carries TRBV23-1 and TRBJ2-7, with D perhaps being TRBD1 or TRBD2 (5 bases each). TRBV23-1 is marked as an open reading frame, function uncertain. Deletions cut 2 bases from V and 6 bases from J, with 35 bases between. The CDR3 is made up of 21 amino acids. This CDR3 reads CASSQPVTSGRLGQRRLEQYF. Here the CDR3 DNA reads TGCGCCAGCAGTCAACCCGTAACGTCGGGACGTCTGGGGCAGCGACGTCTCGAGCAGTACTTC.

This clonotype was counted ten times or more. The chain combines TRBV12-3 or TRBV12-4 with TRBJ1-2; D is ambiguous. V was trimmed by 8 bases and J by 5 bases, leaving 15 bases between them. The CDR3 sequence is 13 residues long. CDR3 in amino acids: CASSREGLYGYTF. The CDR3 region has the DNA TGTGCCAGCTCCCGTGAGGGATTATATGGCTACACCTTC.

This clonotype was observed at least ten times. V is TRBV13 and J is TRBJ2-7, with D hard to call. CDR1 and CDR2 from the germline V gene are PRHDT and FYEKMQ (reference sequence). Trimming took off 5 bases at V and 6 bases at J, with 11 bases between the two ends. The CDR3 totals 12 residues. This CDR3 reads CASSLKKGEQYF. The CDR3 DNA is TGTGCCAGCAGCCTTAAAAAGGGCGAGCAGTACTTC.

The rearrangement joins TRBV12-3 or TRBV12-4 to TRBJ2-5; 16 bases are shared with TRBD2. J was trimmed by 5 bases and V by 6 bases; bases with no gene match: 3. The CDR3 covers 15 residues. The CDR3 region has the DNA TGTGCCAGCAGGGGACTAGCGGGAGGGTTGGAGACCCAGTACTTC. It translates to CASRGLAGGLETQYF.

This clonotype was observed a handful of times. The rearrangement uses TRBV5-1 and TRBJ2-1; no definite D call. CDR3 length: 15 residues. Germline V CDR1 and CDR2: SGHRS, YFSETQ. Trimming shortened V by 0 bases and J by 7 bases, and 14 bases separated the two germline ends. CDR3 protein: CASSLVPGGVNEQFF. CDR3 sequence (DNA): TGCGCCAGCAGCTTGGTGCCGGGCGGTGTAAATGAGCAGTTCTTC.

The V and J genes are TRBV20-1 and TRBJ2-7; 8 bases line up with TRBD2. V was clipped by 5 bases and J by 3 bases; unmatched bases: 6. The CDR3 has 13 amino acids. Germline V gene data show CDR1 as DFQATT and CDR2 as SNEGSKA (reference sequence). The CDR3 DNA follows: TGCAGTGCTCCCGCTAGCGGGCTCTACGAGCAGTACTTC. This encodes CSAPASGLYEQYF.

This clonotype was counted at least ten times. The chain links TRBV20-1 to TRBJ2-1, with TRBD1 matching 9 bases. This CDR3 comprises 14 residues. Germline assignment: CDR1 DFQATT and CDR2 SNEGSKA (reference sequence). J lost 7 bases, V lost 5 bases, and 9 bases had no gene match. The CDR3 DNA reads as TGCAGTGCTTTCTCTGGACAGGGGAGTAATGAGCAGTTCTTC. Translated: CSAFSGQGSNEQFF.

This clonotype was observed many times. The chain has TRBV10-1 and TRBJ2-1; TRBD2 agrees at 11 bases. V was pared by 10 bases and J by 9 bases, with 5 bases of the junction left unmatched. This CDR3 spans 12 amino acids. Germline V gene lookup returns CDR1 WNHNN and CDR2 SYGVQD (reference sequence). Here the CDR3 DNA reads TGCGCCAACTCTAGCGGGAGGAGTGAGCAGTTCTTC. The encoded protein is CANSSGRSEQFF.

J is TRBJ2-3 and V is TRBV11-3; weak D call: TRBD2 (5 bases). Germline CDR1 and CDR2: SGHNT and YENEEA. V was shortened by 3 bases and J by 2 bases, with 9 bases between the two germline ends. The CDR3 contains 14 residues. The CDR3 nucleotides are TGTGCCAGCAGCTTCGAGGGCCCCACAGATACGCAGTATTTT. This sequence encodes CASSFEGPTDTQYF.

The table lists this clonotype with a few counts. V is TRBV20-1 and J is TRBJ2-7; tentatively, D is TRBD1 or TRBD2 (6 bases each). V lost 5 bases to trimming and J lost 3 bases, with 14 bases between them. The CDR3 covers 13 residues. CDR1 and CDR2 from the germline V gene are DFQATT and SNEGSKA (reference sequence). The CDR3 sequence is CSAGWGALYEQYF. The CDR3, as DNA: TGCAGTGCTGGGTGGGGGGCTCTCTACGAGCAGTACTTC.